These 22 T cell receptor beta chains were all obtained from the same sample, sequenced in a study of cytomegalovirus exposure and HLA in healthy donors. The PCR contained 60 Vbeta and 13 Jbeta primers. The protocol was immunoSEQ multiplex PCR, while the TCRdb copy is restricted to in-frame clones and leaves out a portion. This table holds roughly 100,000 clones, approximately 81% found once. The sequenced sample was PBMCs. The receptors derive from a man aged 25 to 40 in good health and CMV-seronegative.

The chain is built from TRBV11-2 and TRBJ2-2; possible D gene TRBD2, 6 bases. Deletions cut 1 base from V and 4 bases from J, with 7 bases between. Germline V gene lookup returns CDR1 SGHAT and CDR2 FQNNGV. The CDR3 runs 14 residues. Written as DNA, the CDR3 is TGTGCCAGCAGCTTAGTGGGGGGCACCGGGGAGCTGTTTTTT. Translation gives CASSLVGGTGELFF.

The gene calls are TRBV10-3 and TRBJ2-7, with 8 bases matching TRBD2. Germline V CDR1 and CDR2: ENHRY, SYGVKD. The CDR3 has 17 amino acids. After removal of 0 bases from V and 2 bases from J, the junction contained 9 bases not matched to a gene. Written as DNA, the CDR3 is TGTGCCATCAGTGAGTCAATGGGCGGGGGGCAAACCTACGAGCAGTACTTC. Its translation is CAISESMGGGQTYEQYF.

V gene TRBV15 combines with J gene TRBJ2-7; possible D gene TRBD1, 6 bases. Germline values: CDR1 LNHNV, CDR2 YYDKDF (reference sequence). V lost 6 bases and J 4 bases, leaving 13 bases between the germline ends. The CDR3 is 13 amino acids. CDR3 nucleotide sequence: TGTGCCACCAGGGACAGTCTGGGTTACGAGCAGTACTTC. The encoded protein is CATRDSLGYEQYF.

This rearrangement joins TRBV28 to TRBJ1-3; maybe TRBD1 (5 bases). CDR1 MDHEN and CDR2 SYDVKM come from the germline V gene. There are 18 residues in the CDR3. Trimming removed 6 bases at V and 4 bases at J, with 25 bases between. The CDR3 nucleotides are TGTGCCAGCAGAATCGGACCCCGCCGTACAGGCGGCGGAAACACCATATATTTT. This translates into CASRIGPRRTGGGNTIYF.

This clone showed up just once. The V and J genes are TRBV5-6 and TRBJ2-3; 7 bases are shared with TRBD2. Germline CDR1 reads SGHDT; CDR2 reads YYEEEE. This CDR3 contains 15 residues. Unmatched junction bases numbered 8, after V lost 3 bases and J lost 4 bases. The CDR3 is CASSWGGSGADTQYF. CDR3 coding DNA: TGTGCCAGCAGCTGGGGGGGGAGTGGGGCAGATACGCAGTATTTT.

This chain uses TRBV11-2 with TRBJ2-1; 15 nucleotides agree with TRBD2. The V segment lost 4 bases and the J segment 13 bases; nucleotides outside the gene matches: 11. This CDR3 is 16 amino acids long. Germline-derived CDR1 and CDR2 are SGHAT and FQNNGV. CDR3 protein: CASSWTSGGVLWEQFF. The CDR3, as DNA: TGTGCCAGCAGCTGGACTAGCGGGGGGGTTTTATGGGAACAGTTCTTC.

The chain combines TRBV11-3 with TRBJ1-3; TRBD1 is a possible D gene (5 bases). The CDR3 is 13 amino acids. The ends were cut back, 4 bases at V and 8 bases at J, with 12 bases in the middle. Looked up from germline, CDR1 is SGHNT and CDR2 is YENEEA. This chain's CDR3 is CASSWDREDTIYF. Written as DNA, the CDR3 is TGTGCCAGCAGCTGGGACCGGGAGGACACCATATATTTT.

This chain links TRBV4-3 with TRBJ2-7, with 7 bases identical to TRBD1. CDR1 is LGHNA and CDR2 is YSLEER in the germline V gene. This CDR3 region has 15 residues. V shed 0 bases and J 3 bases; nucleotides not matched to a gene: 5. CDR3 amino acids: CASSQDAPGGYEQYF. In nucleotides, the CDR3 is TGCGCCAGCAGCCAAGATGCTCCAGGGGGCTACGAGCAGTACTTC.

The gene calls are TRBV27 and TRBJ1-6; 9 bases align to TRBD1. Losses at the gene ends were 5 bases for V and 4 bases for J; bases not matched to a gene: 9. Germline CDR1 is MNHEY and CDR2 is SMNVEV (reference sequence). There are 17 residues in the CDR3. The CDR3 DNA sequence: TGTGCCAGCAGTAAAGAACAGGGGGCGCGTTATAATTCACCCCTCCACTTT. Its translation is CASSKEQGARYNSPLHF.

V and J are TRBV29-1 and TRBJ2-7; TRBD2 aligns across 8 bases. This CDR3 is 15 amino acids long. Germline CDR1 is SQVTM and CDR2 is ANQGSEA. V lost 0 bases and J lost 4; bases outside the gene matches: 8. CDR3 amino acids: CSVEEVGGGQYEQYF. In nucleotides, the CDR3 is TGCAGCGTTGAAGAAGTGGGCGGGGGGCAGTACGAGCAGTACTTC.

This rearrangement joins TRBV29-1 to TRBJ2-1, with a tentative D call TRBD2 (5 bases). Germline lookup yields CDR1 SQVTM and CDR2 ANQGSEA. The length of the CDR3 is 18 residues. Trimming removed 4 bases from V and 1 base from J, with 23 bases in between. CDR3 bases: TGCAGCGTTGCTGCATTTGTGGCGCTAGCTGATTCCTACAATGAGCAGTTCTTC. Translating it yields CSVAAFVALADSYNEQFF.

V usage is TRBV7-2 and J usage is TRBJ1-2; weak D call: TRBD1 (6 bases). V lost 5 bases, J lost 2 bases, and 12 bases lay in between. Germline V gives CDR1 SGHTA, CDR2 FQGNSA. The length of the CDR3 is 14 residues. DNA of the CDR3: TGTGCCAGCAGCAAAGACAGGCGGAACTATGGCTACACCTTC. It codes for CASSKDRRNYGYTF.

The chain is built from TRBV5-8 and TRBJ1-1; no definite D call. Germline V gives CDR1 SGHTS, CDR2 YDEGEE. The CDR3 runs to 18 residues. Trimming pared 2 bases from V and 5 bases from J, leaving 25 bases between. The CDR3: CASSFIFVSSSPRTEAFF. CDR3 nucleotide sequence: TGTGCCAGCAGCTTTATTTTTGTTTCGTCTTCCCCGAGGACTGAAGCTTTCTTT.

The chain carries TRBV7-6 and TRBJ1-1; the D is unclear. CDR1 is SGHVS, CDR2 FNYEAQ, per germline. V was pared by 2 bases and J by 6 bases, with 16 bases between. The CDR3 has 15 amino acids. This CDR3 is CASSLTMTGLPEAFF. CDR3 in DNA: TGTGCCAGCAGCTTAACTATGACCGGTCTCCCTGAAGCTTTCTTT.

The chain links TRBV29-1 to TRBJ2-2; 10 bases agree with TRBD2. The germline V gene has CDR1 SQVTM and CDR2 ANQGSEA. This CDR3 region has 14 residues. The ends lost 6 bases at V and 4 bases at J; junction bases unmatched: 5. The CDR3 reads CSVTSGVATGELFF. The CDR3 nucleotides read TGCAGCGTCACTAGCGGGGTTGCCACCGGGGAGCTGTTTTTT.

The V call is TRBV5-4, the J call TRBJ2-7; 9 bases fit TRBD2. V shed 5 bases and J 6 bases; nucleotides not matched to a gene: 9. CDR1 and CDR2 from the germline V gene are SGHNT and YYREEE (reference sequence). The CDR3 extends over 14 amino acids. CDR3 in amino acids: CASSQIAGVREQYF. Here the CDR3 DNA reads TGTGCCAGCAGTCAGATAGCGGGAGTTCGCGAGCAGTACTTC.

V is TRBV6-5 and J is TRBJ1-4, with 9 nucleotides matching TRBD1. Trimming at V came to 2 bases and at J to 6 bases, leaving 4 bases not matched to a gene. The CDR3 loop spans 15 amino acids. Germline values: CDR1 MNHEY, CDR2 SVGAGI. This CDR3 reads CASSYPRQGDEKLFF. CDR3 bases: TGTGCCAGCAGTTACCCCCGACAGGGGGATGAAAAACTGTTTTTT.

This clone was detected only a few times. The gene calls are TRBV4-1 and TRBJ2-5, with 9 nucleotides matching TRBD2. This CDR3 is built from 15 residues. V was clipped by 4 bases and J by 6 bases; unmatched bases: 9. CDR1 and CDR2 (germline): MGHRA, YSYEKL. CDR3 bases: TGCGCCAGCAGCCGAGCCGGGACTAGCTCACAGACCCAGTACTTC. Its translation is CASSRAGTSSQTQYF.

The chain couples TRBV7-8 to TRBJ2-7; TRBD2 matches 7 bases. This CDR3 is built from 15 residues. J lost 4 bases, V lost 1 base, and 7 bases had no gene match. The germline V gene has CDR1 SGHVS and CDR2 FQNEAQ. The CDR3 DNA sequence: TGTGCCAGCAGCTTAGTGGGGGGGACGGGGTACGAGCAGTACTTC. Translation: CASSLVGGTGYEQYF.

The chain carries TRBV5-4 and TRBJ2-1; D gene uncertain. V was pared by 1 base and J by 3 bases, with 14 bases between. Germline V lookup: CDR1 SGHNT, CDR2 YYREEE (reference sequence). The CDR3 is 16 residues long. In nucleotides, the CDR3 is TGTGCCAGCAGCTTGCGAGAAAACTACTACTACAATGAGCAGTTCTTC. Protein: CASSLRENYYYNEQFF.

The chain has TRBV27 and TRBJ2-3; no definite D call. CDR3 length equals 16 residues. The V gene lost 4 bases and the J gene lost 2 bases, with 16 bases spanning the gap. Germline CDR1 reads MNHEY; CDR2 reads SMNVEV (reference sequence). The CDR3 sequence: CASSSDVRYYTDTQYF. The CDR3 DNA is TGTGCCAGCAGTTCCGACGTGCGGTACTACACAGATACGCAGTATTTT.

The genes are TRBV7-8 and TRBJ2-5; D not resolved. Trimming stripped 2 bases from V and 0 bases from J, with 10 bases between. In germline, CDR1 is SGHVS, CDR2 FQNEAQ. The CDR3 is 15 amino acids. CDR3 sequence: CASSLIFENQETQYF. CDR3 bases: TGTGCCAGCAGCTTAATTTTTGAGAACCAAGAGACCCAGTACTTC.